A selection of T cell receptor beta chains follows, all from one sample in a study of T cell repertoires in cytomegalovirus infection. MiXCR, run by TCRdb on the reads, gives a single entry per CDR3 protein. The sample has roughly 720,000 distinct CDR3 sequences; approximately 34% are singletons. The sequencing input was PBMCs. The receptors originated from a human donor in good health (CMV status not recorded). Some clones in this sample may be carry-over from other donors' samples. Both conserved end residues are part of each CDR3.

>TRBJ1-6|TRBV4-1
CASSQGPGNNSPLHF
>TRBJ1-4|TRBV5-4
CASSLWGGTTNEKLFF
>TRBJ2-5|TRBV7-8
CASSLNRGQEETQYF
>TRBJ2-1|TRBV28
CASSLSYGGAEDEQFF
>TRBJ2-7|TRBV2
CAPRGGGEQYF
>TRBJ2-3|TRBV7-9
CASSLGLAGEYDTQYF
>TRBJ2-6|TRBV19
CASSIGRGPSGANVLTF
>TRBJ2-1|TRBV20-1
CSARDHQGVVNEQFF
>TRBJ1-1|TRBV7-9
CASSLVQGTEAFF
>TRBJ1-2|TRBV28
CASGTGTYGYTF
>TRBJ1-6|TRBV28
CASSLWGQGSPLHF
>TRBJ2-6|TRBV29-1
CSVGGHGNGANVLTF
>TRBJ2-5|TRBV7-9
CASSSTDRQETQYF
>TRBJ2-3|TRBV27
CASSPRTSGGADTQYF
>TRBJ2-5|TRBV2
CASVAGALGETQYF
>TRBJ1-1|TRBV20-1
CSATRGGNTEAFF
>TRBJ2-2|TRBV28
CASIRQGQTGELFF
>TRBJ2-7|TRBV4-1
CASSQESPGNYGQYF
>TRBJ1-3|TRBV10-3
CAISAGDNSGNTIYF
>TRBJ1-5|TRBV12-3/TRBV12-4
CASSPQTMGNQPQHF
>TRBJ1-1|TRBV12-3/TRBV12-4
CASSLTGAANTEAFF
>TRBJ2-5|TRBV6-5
CASSSAGTGVGQETQYF
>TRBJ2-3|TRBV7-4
CASSLAAGETDKQYF
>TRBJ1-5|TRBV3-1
CASSRSDRVDQPQHF
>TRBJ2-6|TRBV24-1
CATSGRTGTGANVLTF
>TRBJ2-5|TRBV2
CASSEARLAGAETQYF